These 15 T cell receptor beta chains originate from one sample sequenced in a study of T cells in Graves' hyperthyroidism and ophthalmopathy. RNA transcripts were the template for amplifying TCR beta CDR3 regions. Primed by the HTBI set, a first-round RT-PCR was run on the TCR CDR3. MiXCR, run by TCRdb on the multiplex PCR reads, gives a single entry per CDR3 protein. The sample consists of fewer than 700,000 distinct CDR3 sequences, 15% to 20% of them appearing once. Specimen: blood. Receptors were obtained from a woman in her twenties or thirties with Graves' hyperthyroidism.

There are many counts of this clonotype. V is TRBV20-1 and J is TRBJ2-7; TRBD2 matches at 9 bases. The V gene's germline CDR1 is DFQATT and CDR2 SNEGSKA (reference sequence). The V and J ends lost 7 bases and 2 bases, in that order; junction bases with no gene match: 3. There are 12 residues in the CDR3. The CDR3 DNA sequence: TGCAGTGGCCCTAGCGGGACCTACGAGCAGTACTTC. Translating gives CSGPSGTYEQYF.

This clonotype came up many times. The chain couples TRBV7-9 to TRBJ2-7; TRBD2 agrees at 16 bases. Trimming at V came to 4 bases and at J to 5 bases, leaving 11 bases not matched to a gene. Germline CDR1 is SEHNR and CDR2 is FQNEAQ (reference sequence). This CDR3 spans 18 amino acids. CDR3: CASSSTRGLAGGPHEQYF. CDR3 nucleotides: TGTGCCAGCAGCTCCACTAGGGGACTAGCGGGAGGGCCCCACGAGCAGTACTTC.

This clonotype was found many times. The V call is TRBV20-1, the J call TRBJ2-7; TRBD2 is a possible D gene (6 bases). CDR1 and CDR2 from the germline V gene are DFQATT and SNEGSKA (reference sequence). Trimming shortened V by 5 bases and J by 0 bases, and 14 bases separated the two germline ends. The CDR3 spans 14 residues. The CDR3 DNA follows: TGCAGTGCTTGGCCCGGGACTGGCTCCTACGAGCAGTACTTC. Translated, it gives CSAWPGTGSYEQYF.

This clonotype was seen ten or more times. The J gene is TRBJ2-3, the V gene TRBV6-2 or TRBV6-3; 11 positions match TRBD2. V lost 5 bases and J lost 3; bases outside the gene matches: 16. The CDR3 has 19 residues. CDR1 is MNHEY, CDR2 SVGEGT, per germline. The CDR3 spells CASSPGTSGPEVPTDTQYF. CDR3 coding DNA: TGTGCCAGCAGTCCCGGGACTAGCGGACCGGAGGTACCTACAGATACGCAGTATTTT.

The CDR3 DNA is TGTGCCAGCTTTCGGGGAGGAAAGTGGGACACTGAAGCTTTCTTT. Encoded protein: CASFRGGKWDTEAFF. The genes are TRBV2 and TRBJ1-1; D unclear. The CDR3 loop spans 15 amino acids. V lost 8 bases and J lost 3, with 19 bases in between. Looked up from germline, CDR1 is SNHLY and CDR2 is FYNNEI.

This clonotype was found a few times. This chain links TRBV30 with TRBJ2-1, with D maybe TRBD1 (7 bases). This CDR3 is 15 amino acids long. Trimming shortened V by 3 bases and J by 8 bases, and 20 bases separated the two germline ends. Germline loops: CDR1 GTSNPN, CDR2 SVGIG (reference sequence). The CDR3 reads CAWSRGTDADYEQFF. CDR3 sequence (DNA): TGTGCCTGGAGCCGGGGGACAGATGCTGACTATGAGCAGTTCTTC.

In its sample, this clonotype was seen a few times. The V call is TRBV14, the J call TRBJ2-1, with 13 nucleotides matching TRBD2. From germline, CDR1 is SGHDN and CDR2 FVKESK. This CDR3 has 16 amino acids. After removal of 1 base from V and 4 bases from J, the junction contained 1 base not matched to a gene. The CDR3 nucleotides read TGTGCCAGCAGCCAAGCGGGACTAGCGGGGTACAATGAGCAGTTCTTC. Translating it yields CASSQAGLAGYNEQFF.

Only a few counts were recorded for this clonotype. The chain carries TRBV7-9 and TRBJ2-7; D remains unclear. CDR1 SEHNR and CDR2 FQNEAQ come from the germline V gene (reference sequence). The V and J ends lost 7 bases and 0 bases respectively, with 16 bases between them. The CDR3 covers 15 residues. The CDR3 bases are TGTGCCAGCACCTCCCGCACGGGCAGCTCCTACGAGCAGTACTTC. It codes for CASTSRTGSSYEQYF.

This clonotype appeared many times. The rearrangement uses TRBV29-1 and TRBJ2-7, with D unresolved. Germline CDR1 is SQVTM and CDR2 is ANQGSEA. The V end lost 3 bases, the J end lost 2 bases, and 14 bases lay between the germline ends. The CDR3 has 14 residues. The CDR3 spells CSVEWPDWPYEQYF. In DNA form, the CDR3 reads TGCAGCGTTGAGTGGCCGGATTGGCCCTACGAGCAGTACTTC.

J is TRBJ1-1 and V is TRBV18, with a weak D call TRBD1 (5 bases). This CDR3 has 14 residues. Germline V gene lookup returns CDR1 KGHSH and CDR2 LQKENI. The ends were cut back, 5 bases at V and 1 base at J, with 11 bases in the middle. The CDR3 protein is CASSDFRENTEAFF. CDR3 bases: TGTGCCAGCTCAGACTTCAGGGAGAACACTGAAGCTTTCTTT. Together with reference TRBV18 and TRBJ1-1, the CDR3 gives the full variable domain: NAGVMQNPRHLVRRRGQEARLRCSPMKGHSHVYWYRQLPEEGLKFMVYLQKENIIDESGMPKERFSAEFPKEGPSILRIQQVVRGDSAAYFCASSDFRENTEAFFGQGTRLTVV.

This clonotype was seen repeatedly, ten times or more. J is TRBJ1-1 and V is TRBV6-1, with 7 bases fitting TRBD1. CDR1 and CDR2 from the germline V gene are MNHNS and SASEGT. The CDR3 sequence is 13 residues long. Unmatched junction bases numbered 3, after V lost 7 bases and J lost 1 base. CDR3 sequence reads: CASKRDRNTEAFF. As DNA, the CDR3 is TGTGCCAGCAAAAGGGACAGGAACACTGAAGCTTTCTTT.

There are a few counts of this clonotype. The chain carries TRBV30 and TRBJ1-6; D is ambiguous. Germline V CDR1 and CDR2: GTSNPN, SVGIG (reference sequence). The V end was cut by 1 base, the J end by 8 bases, with 9 bases between. This CDR3 contains 13 residues. The CDR3 is CAWSGNSYSPLHF. CDR3 coding DNA: TGTGCCTGGAGTGGTAACAGTTATTCACCCCTCCACTTT.

This clonotype turned up a few times. The chain joins TRBV19 to TRBJ2-7; tentatively, D is TRBD2 (6 bases). CDR3 length: 14 residues. V was cut by 9 bases and J by 6 bases, with 21 bases left in between. Germline V gene lookup returns CDR1 LNHDA and CDR2 SQIVND (reference sequence). Here the CDR3 DNA reads TGTGCCAGCGCCAAGGACGGGAGATTAATCGAGCAGTACTTC. Translating gives CASAKDGRLIEQYF.

This clonotype was counted a few times. The rearrangement joins TRBV6-2 or TRBV6-3 to TRBJ1-5; perhaps TRBD1 as D (5 bases). The CDR3 covers 14 residues. Trimming left V 4 bases short and J 11 bases short, with 18 bases between. Germline V CDR1 and CDR2: MNHEY, SVGEGT. The CDR3, as DNA: TGTGCCAGCAGTTCCAAACGGGGCCGCTGGTCCCAGCATTTT. Its protein is CASSSKRGRWSQHF.

This clonotype showed up many times. The chain joins TRBV18 to TRBJ2-3; 8 bases are shared with TRBD2. Germline V gives CDR1 KGHSH, CDR2 LQKENI. With 3 bases clipped from V and 3 bases from J, the junction kept 11 bases outside the gene matches. The CDR3 length is 17 residues. CDR3 sequence: CASSPDGAGVKTDTQYF. The CDR3 nucleotides are TGTGCCAGCTCACCGGATGGAGCGGGAGTGAAGACAGATACGCAGTATTTT.